This T cell receptor beta chain derives from a study of read filtering for tumor transcriptome and immune sequencing. Study-level background: Revised staging placed eight or nine patients in R-ISS I, 15 to 20 in II, more than five in III. Whole-transcriptome libraries were prepared after DNase treatment.

Germline V gives CDR1 SEHNR, CDR2 FQNEAQ (reference sequence). Trimming pared 4 bases from V and 4 bases from J, leaving 20 bases between. This CDR3 is built from 17 residues. The library was built from 400 to 500 ng RNA with molecular barcoded adaptors for alpha/delta and beta/gamma chains. MiXCR, applied by TCRdb to the reads, yields one record per CDR3 protein. The sample gives about 39,000 distinct CDR3 sequences, around 15% of which show up once; roughly 18% is in the top ten. Study observations and caveats: Even smaller IR-seq throughput identified most shared clonotypes.

About this clonotype: The antigen is unknown.

The TCR originated in a donor aged 40 or over with multiple myeloma. Material for sequencing was a population of CD138-negative cells sorted from bone marrow. The genes are TRBV7-9 and TRBJ2-1, with a possible D match to TRBD1 (6 bases). CDR3 in DNA: TGTGCCAGCAGCTCCAGACTGTCTACAGGGATGTACAATGAGCAGTTCTTC. Encoded protein: CASSSRLSTGMYNEQFF.